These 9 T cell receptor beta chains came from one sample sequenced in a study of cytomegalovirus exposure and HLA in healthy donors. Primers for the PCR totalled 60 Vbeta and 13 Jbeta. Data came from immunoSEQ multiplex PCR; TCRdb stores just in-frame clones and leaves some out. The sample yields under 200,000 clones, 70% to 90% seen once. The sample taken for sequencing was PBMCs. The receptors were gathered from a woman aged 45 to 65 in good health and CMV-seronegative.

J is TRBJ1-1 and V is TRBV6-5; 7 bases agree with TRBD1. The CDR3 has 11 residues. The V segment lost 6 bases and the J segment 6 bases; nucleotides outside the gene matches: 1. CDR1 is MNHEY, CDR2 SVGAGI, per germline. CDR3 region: CASSQGAEAFF. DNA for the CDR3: TGTGCCAGCAGCCAGGGGGCTGAAGCTTTCTTT.

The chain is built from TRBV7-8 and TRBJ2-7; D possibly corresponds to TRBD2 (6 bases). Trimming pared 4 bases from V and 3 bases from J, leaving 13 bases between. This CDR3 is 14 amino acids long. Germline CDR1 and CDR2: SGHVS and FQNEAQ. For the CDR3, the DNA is TGTGCCAGCAGCTCCGGAGGGTCCGGCTACGAGCAGTACTTC. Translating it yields CASSSGGSGYEQYF.

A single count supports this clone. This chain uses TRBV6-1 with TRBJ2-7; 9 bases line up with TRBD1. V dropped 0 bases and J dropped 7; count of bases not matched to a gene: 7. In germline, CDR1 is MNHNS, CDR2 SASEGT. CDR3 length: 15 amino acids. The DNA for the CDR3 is TGTGCCAGCAGTGAAGCGCCCCGGACAGGGGTTGAGCAGTACTTC. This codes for CASSEAPRTGVEQYF.

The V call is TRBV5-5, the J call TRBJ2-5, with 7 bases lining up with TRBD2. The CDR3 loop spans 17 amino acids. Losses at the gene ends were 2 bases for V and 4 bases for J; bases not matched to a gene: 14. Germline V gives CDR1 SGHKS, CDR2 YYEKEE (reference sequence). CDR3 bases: TGTGCCAGCAGCTTAGTGGCGGGAGAAAGACTAGGAGAGACCCAGTACTTC. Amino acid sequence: CASSLVAGERLGETQYF.

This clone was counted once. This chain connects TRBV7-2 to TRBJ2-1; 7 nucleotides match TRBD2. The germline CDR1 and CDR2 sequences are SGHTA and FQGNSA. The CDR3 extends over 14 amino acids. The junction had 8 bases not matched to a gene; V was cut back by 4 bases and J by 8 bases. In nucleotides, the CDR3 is TGTGCCAGCAGCTCCGGGGGAGGGAGCGATGAGCAGTTCTTC. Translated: CASSSGGGSDEQFF. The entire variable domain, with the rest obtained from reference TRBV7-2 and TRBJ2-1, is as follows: GAGVSQSPSNKVTEKGKDVELRCDPISGHTALYWYRQSLGQGLEFLIYFQGNSAPDKSGLPSDRFSAERTGGSVSTLTIQRTQQEDSAVYLCASSSGGGSDEQFFGPGTRLTVL.

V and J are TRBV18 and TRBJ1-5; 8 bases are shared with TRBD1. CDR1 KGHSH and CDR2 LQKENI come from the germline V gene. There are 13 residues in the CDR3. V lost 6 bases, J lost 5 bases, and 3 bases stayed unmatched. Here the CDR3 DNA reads TGTGCCAGCTCGGGGACAGGCGATCAGCCCCAGCATTTT. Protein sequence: CASSGTGDQPQHF.

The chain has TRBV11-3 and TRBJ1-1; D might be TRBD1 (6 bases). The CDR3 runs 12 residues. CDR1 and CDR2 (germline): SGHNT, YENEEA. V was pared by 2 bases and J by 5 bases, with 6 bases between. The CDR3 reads CASSLTGTEAFF. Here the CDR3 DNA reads TGTGCCAGCAGCTTAACAGGGACTGAAGCTTTCTTT.

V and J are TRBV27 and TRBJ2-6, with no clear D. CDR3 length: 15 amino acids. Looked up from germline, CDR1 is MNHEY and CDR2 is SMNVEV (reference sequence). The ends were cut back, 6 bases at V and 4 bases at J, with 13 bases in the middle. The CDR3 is CASSSLAEGANVLTF. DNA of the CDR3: TGTGCCAGCAGCTCCTTAGCCGAGGGGGCCAACGTCCTGACTTTC. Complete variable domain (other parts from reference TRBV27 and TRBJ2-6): EAQVTQNPRYLITVTGKKLTVTCSQNMNHEYMSWYRQDPGLGLRQIYYSMNVEVTDKGDVPEGYKVSRKEKRNFPLILESPSPNQTSLYFCASSSLAEGANVLTFGAGSRLTVL.

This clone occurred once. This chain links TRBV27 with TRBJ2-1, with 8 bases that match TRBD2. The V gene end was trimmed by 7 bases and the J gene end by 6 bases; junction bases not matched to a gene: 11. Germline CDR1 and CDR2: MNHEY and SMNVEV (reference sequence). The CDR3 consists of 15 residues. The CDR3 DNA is TGTGCCAGCAAAAGGGGAGCGGGAGTAGGCAATGAGCAGTTCTTC. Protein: CASKRGAGVGNEQFF.